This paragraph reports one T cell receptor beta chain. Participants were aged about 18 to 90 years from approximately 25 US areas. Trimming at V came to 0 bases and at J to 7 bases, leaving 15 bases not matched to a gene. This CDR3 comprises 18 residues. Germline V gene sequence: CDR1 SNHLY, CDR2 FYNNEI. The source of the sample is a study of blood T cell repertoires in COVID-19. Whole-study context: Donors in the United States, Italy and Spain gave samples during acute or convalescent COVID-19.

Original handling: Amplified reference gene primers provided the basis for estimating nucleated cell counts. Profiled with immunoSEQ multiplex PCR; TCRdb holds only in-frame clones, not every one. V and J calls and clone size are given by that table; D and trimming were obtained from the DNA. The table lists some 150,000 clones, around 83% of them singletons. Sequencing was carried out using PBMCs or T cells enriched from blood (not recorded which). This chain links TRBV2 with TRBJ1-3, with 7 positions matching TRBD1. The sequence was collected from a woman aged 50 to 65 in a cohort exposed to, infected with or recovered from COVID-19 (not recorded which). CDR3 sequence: CASSEARTGIGHWNTIYF. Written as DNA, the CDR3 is TGTGCCAGCAGTGAAGCTCGGACAGGAATCGGGCATTGGAACACCATATATTTT.